This is a list of T cell receptor beta chains from one sample in a study of blood T cell repertoires in COVID-19. Produced via immunoSEQ multiplex PCR; TCRdb's table is partial and in-frame only. The profile shows approximately 140,000 clones, approximately 92% of them singletons. Material: peripheral blood. Every receptor here comes from a man between 18 and 29 years old with COVID-19, enrolled during active disease. CDR3s include the opening cysteine and the closing phenylalanine or tryptophan. The D gene is left open where the match is weak. Where a row states a size, it is once, few, many or the class of an expanded clone; other rows omit it.

length: 14; size: once; J: TRBJ2-2; D: .; V: TRBV7-9; DNA: TGTGCCAGCAGCCTATCGGACTGGCCCGGGGAGCTGTTTTTT; CDR3: CASSLSDWPGELFF
length: 15; size: .; J: TRBJ2-7; D: TRBD2; V: TRBV14; DNA: TGTGCCAGCAGCCACAAAGGGACTAGTCCCTACGAGCAGTACTTC; CDR3: CASSHKGTSPYEQYF
length: 17; size: .; J: TRBJ2-7; D: TRBD2; V: TRBV19; DNA: TGTGCCAGTAGTATAGGGTCAGGACTAGCGGGAACCTACGAGCAGTACTTC; CDR3: CASSIGSGLAGTYEQYF
length: 15; size: .; J: TRBJ2-3; D: .; V: TRBV30; DNA: TGTGCCTGGAGGCGGCCCTTTGCTAGCACAGATACGCAGTATTTT; CDR3: CAWRRPFASTDTQYF
length: 14; size: once; J: TRBJ2-2; D: .; V: TRBV5-4; DNA: TGTGCCAGCAGCTTGCTGGGGGCGGTCGGGGAGCTGTTTTTT; CDR3: CASSLLGAVGELFF
length: 13; size: .; J: TRBJ1-5; D: .; V: TRBV4-1; DNA: TGCGCCAGCAGCCAAGGGAGCAGTCAGCCCCAGCATTTT; CDR3: CASSQGSSQPQHF
length: 15; size: .; J: TRBJ2-1; D: TRBD2; V: TRBV19; DNA: TGTGCCAGTAGTATCGGCGGGAGGGCCGGGAATGAGCAGTTCTTC; CDR3: CASSIGGRAGNEQFF
length: 11; size: .; J: TRBJ1-1; D: .; V: TRBV28; DNA: TGTGCCACAGGGATAAACACTGAAGCTTTCTTT; CDR3: CATGINTEAFF
length: 14; size: .; J: TRBJ2-3; D: .; V: TRBV19; DNA: TGTGCCAGTAGTATGCGCAGGGGGGAAGATACGCAGTATTTT; CDR3: CASSMRRGEDTQYF
length: 16; size: .; J: TRBJ2-1; D: .; V: TRBV6-2/TRBV6-3; DNA: TGTGCCAGCAGTTACTCGCTAACGGGATCAGACAATGAGCAGTTCTTC; CDR3: CASSYSLTGSDNEQFF
length: 14; size: few; J: TRBJ1-2; D: .; V: TRBV27; DNA: TGTGCCAGCGGCTCCCCTCGCGGACTCGATGGCTACACCTTC; CDR3: CASGSPRGLDGYTF
length: 16; size: .; J: TRBJ2-4; D: TRBD2; V: TRBV19; DNA: TGTGCCAGTAGTTTATTAGCGGGAGGGCTGGAAAACATTCAGTACTTC; CDR3: CASSLLAGGLENIQYF
length: 16; size: .; J: TRBJ2-3; D: TRBD2; V: TRBV28; DNA: TGTGCCAGCACCGAAATTAGCGGGAGGTTGACAGATACGCAGTATTTT; CDR3: CASTEISGRLTDTQYF
length: 12; size: few; J: TRBJ1-1; D: .; V: TRBV6-2/TRBV6-3; DNA: TGTGCCAGCAGTTATCGGTCCACTGAAGCTTTCTTT; CDR3: CASSYRSTEAFF
length: 14; size: few; J: TRBJ1-1; D: .; V: TRBV9; DNA: TGTGCCAGCAGCGTAGCGGGTCCTCCTACTGAAGCTTTCTTT; CDR3: CASSVAGPPTEAFF
length: 17; size: .; J: TRBJ2-5; D: .; V: TRBV5-6; DNA: TGTGCCAGCGCGCCCCGTCTGATGCAGGGGCTATTTGTGGCCCAGTACTTC; CDR3: CASAPRLMQGLFVAQYF
length: 18; size: .; J: TRBJ2-2; D: .; V: TRBV21-1; DNA: TGTGCCAGCAGCAAAGGGGGATCCTTCACAGGGGTCCCCGGGGAGCTGTTTTTT; CDR3: CASSKGGSFTGVPGELFF
length: 13; size: .; J: TRBJ1-1; D: .; V: TRBV28; DNA: TGTGCCAGCAGCCAGACAGTGAACACTGAAGCTTTCTTT; CDR3: CASSQTVNTEAFF